This paragraph covers one TCR beta chain sequence. Splitting the CD4+ cells yielded a CD45RA+ naive subset and a CD45RA-negative memory subset. The table came from immunoSEQ multiplex PCR; TCRdb's copy has only in-frame clones and leaves some out. Of about 1.5 million clones in the sample, 96% were seen once. Germline V gene data show CDR1 as SGHRS and CDR2 as YFSETQ. V was clipped by 5 bases and J by 1 base; unmatched bases: 4. The CDR3 extends over 15 amino acids. These data belong to a study of shared clonotypes between healthy human individuals. The receptor comes from a man aged 25 to 40 in good health. The V gene is TRBV5-1, the J gene TRBJ2-1, with TRBD2 matching over 9 bases. Sequencing was performed on naive CD4+ T cells sorted from blood. Subset meaning: CD45RA+ positively selected. The CDR3 is CASRSSGISYNEQFF. The CDR3 DNA reads TGCGCCAGCAGATCTAGCGGGATTTCCTACAATGAGCAGTTCTTC.